This entry lists 11 T cell receptor beta chains sequenced from one sample in a study of T cell clonotyping in hematopoietic cell transplantation. Sequenced by immunoSEQ multiplex PCR; TCRdb stores in-frame clones only, minus some. Of approximately 4,400 clones in the sample, around 70% were seen once. This sample comprised PBMCs, obtained 100 days after allogeneic stem cell transplant. These receptors originate from a male patient between 60 and 69 years old who had an allogeneic stem cell transplant, so the T cells may come from the graft donor. Some clones in this sample may be carry-over from other donors' samples.

This chain connects TRBV29-1 to TRBJ2-1; D call uncertain. The CDR3 runs to 13 residues. Germline CDR1 reads SQVTM; CDR2 reads ANQGSEA. V was shortened by 2 bases and J by 3 bases, with 8 bases between the two germline ends. As DNA, the CDR3 is TGCAGCGTTGAAAAGCAAAGCTACAATGAGCAGTTCTTC. It encodes CSVEKQSYNEQFF.

V gene TRBV13 combines with J gene TRBJ2-2, with 10 nucleotides matching TRBD1. Germline assignment: CDR1 PRHDT and CDR2 FYEKMQ (reference sequence). Losses at the gene ends were 5 bases for V and 4 bases for J; bases not matched to a gene: 7. This CDR3 spans 16 amino acids. CDR3 DNA sequence: TGTGCCAGCAGCCTCCGGGACAGGGGACCCACCGGGGAGCTGTTTTTT. It translates to CASSLRDRGPTGELFF.

The rearrangement links TRBV5-6 to TRBJ2-7; TRBD2 matches 7 bases. This CDR3 is 14 amino acids long. The V gene's germline CDR1 is SGHDT and CDR2 YYEEEE. J gave up 2 bases and V 3 bases, and 5 bases lay outside the gene matches. This chain's CDR3 is CASSWEGGPYEQYF. The CDR3 DNA reads as TGTGCCAGCAGCTGGGAGGGAGGCCCCTACGAGCAGTACTTC.

This clone has only a few counts. This chain uses TRBV19 with TRBJ2-3; D is unclear. Germline V gene lookup returns CDR1 LNHDA and CDR2 SQIVND (reference sequence). V lost 3 bases to trimming and J lost 8 bases, with 21 bases between them. The CDR3 has 16 residues. As DNA, the CDR3 is TGTGCCAGTAGTATGTCGGGCGGCCTTGGGATAGGTACGCAGTATTTT. Protein product: CASSMSGGLGIGTQYF.

The J gene is TRBJ1-2, the V gene TRBV5-6, with 9 bases fitting TRBD1. Per germline, CDR1 SGHDT and CDR2 YYEEEE. J was trimmed by 4 bases and V by 3 bases; bases with no gene match: 7. This CDR3 region has 15 residues. CDR3 loop: CASSWDRELGYGYTF. The CDR3 coding sequence is TGTGCCAGCAGCTGGGACAGGGAGTTGGGCTATGGCTACACCTTC.

The J gene is TRBJ1-4, the V gene TRBV2; TRBD1 is a possible D gene (6 bases). CDR3 size: 15 residues. Germline V gene lookup returns CDR1 SNHLY and CDR2 FYNNEI. The V gene lost 4 bases and the J gene lost 0 bases, with 9 bases spanning the gap. The CDR3 coding sequence is TGTGCCAGCAGTGGACAGGCCGCAACTAATGAAAAACTGTTTTTT. Translating gives CASSGQAATNEKLFF.

V usage is TRBV2 and J usage is TRBJ1-1; D gene unclear. The CDR3 has 15 amino acids. From germline, CDR1 is SNHLY and CDR2 FYNNEI. V lost 7 bases and J lost 5, with 20 bases in between. The CDR3 protein is CASTQAGGGRTEAFF. In DNA, the CDR3 is TGTGCCAGCACCCAGGCCGGAGGCGGGCGGACTGAAGCTTTCTTT.

The V gene is TRBV29-1, the J gene TRBJ1-2, with unresolved D. The germline V and J ends were trimmed by 5 bases and 5 bases, with 9 bases remaining between them. The CDR3 loop spans 11 amino acids. Germline V lookup: CDR1 SQVTM, CDR2 ANQGSEA. The CDR3 DNA reads as TGCAGCGTTCATTTGGGATATGGCTACACCTTC. Its protein product is CSVHLGYGYTF.

The rearrangement joins TRBV7-9 to TRBJ2-7; D possibly corresponds to TRBD1 (5 bases). V was shortened by 5 bases and J by 1 base, with 9 bases between the two germline ends. This CDR3 has 13 amino acids. Germline CDR1 and CDR2: SEHNR and FQNEAQ (reference sequence). This CDR3 is CASSPTDSYEQYF. In nucleotides, the CDR3 is TGTGCCAGCAGCCCGACAGATTCCTACGAGCAGTACTTC.

V is TRBV11-2 and J is TRBJ1-1; a weak D match, TRBD1 (6 bases). Germline V gene data show CDR1 as SGHAT and CDR2 as FQNNGV. V was trimmed by 5 bases and J by 2 bases, leaving 15 bases between them. The CDR3 extends over 15 amino acids. DNA for the CDR3: TGTGCCAGCAGCCGACTACGGACAGCTAACACTGAAGCTTTCTTT. Translating gives CASSRLRTANTEAFF.

The CDR3 is CASSWDTHEQYF. CDR3 DNA sequence: TGTGCCAGCAGCTGGGACACTCACGAGCAGTACTTC. This sequence joins TRBV5-8 and TRBJ2-5, with a tentative D call TRBD1 (6 bases). TRBJ2-7 matches the DNA end more closely, so the J call is doubtful. The CDR3 length is 12 residues. Looked up from germline, CDR1 is SGHTS and CDR2 is YDEGEE.